Reported below is one T cell receptor beta chain. It was with 60 Vbeta and 13 Jbeta primers that the PCR ran. In the authors' workflow: In a later analysis, of 79 million or so unique beta chains, roughly 11 million appeared in at least two donors. The repertoire was sequenced with immunoSEQ multiplex PCR; TCRdb's copy has only in-frame clones and lacks some. Clone size and V and J calls were adopted from that table, with D and trimming inferred from the DNA. Altogether approximately 98,000 clones are present, 75% to 85% being singletons, with the ten largest covering roughly 9.8%. The CDR3 is made up of 15 amino acids. Trimming removed 9 bases from V and 3 bases from J, with 21 bases in between. Germline CDR1 and CDR2: SNHLY and FYNNEI. The sample is drawn from a study of cytomegalovirus exposure and HLA in healthy donors.

Input material: PBMCs. The J gene is TRBJ2-7, the V gene TRBV2; weak D call: TRBD2 (7 bases). The sequence derives from a man aged 18-30 years in good health and CMV-seropositive. DNA of the CDR3: TGTGCCAGGAAGCCTATTGCGGGGGCTAACTACGAGCAGTACTTC. Translated: CARKPIAGANYEQYF. The variable domain in full, with the rest retrieved from reference TRBV2 and TRBJ2-7, is EPEVTQTPSHQVTQMGQEVILRCVPISNHLYFYWYRQILGQKVEFLVSFYNNEISEKSEIFDDQFSVERPDGSNFTLKIRSTKLEDSAMYFCARKPIAGANYEQYFGPGTRLTVT.